The clone carrying this T cell receptor beta chain was detected once. What it binds is unknown. The source of the sample is a study of OX40 agonist ivuxolimab in advanced cancers. The overall study: Mean age approximately 59 years, range about 23 to 80; roughly 80% male.

Libraries were prepared by immunoSEQ multiplex PCR; TCRdb keeps only in-frame clonotypes and omits some of them. The table has 100,000 or so clones, about nine tenths seen once. General observations from the study: At doses 0.1 to 3.0 mg/kg, CD4+ and CD8+ clones expanded.

The sequencing here drew on CD4+ or CD8+ T cells sorted from blood, taken in a trial of the OX40 agonist ivuxolimab. The receptor was isolated from an adult with an advanced solid tumor such as melanoma, head and neck, liver or kidney cancer.

The CDR3 sequence is CASSSITGGANYGYTF. As DNA, the CDR3 is TGTGCCAGCAGTTCGATTACAGGGGGAGCTAACTATGGCTACACCTTC. This sequence joins TRBV28 and TRBJ1-2; 8 nucleotides line up with TRBD1. V lost 4 bases and J lost 0; bases outside the gene matches: 7. In germline, CDR1 is MDHEN, CDR2 SYDVKM. CDR3 length equals 16 residues.